This T cell receptor beta chain was sequenced for a study of OX40 agonist ivuxolimab in advanced cancers. On the study more broadly: Ivuxolimab, which patients received intravenously every 2 weeks, was dosed at 0.01 to 10 mg/kg.

TCRdb's copy holds only in-frame clones and misses some; the assay was immunoSEQ multiplex PCR. This table has 30,000 or so clones, 80% appearing once. Germline CDR1 is MNHNS and CDR2 is SASEGT. CDR3 length equals 15 residues. The ends lost 3 bases at V and 4 bases at J; junction bases unmatched: 2. The table lists this clone with a count of one. Its antigen is unidentified. Study observations and caveats: Blood T cells, both CD4+ and CD8+, expanded clonally by week 6 at 0.1 to 3.0 mg/kg. Fewer expanded clones were found on average in CD4+ than in CD8+ T cells. Partial responders dosed at 0.1-3.0 mg/kg displayed clonal expansion ranking among the lowest.

The rearrangement links TRBV6-1 to TRBJ1-5; 11 nucleotides match TRBD1. The source was CD4+ or CD8+ T cells sorted from blood, collected in a trial of the OX40 agonist ivuxolimab. The source of this sequence is an adult with an advanced solid tumor such as melanoma, head and neck, liver or kidney cancer. DNA for the CDR3: TGTGCCAGCAGTGAGGGACAGGGGGGTAATCAGCCCCAGCATTTT. As protein: CASSEGQGGNQPQHF.